The clone carrying this TCR beta chain was found a few times. The sample comes from a study of blood T cell repertoires in COVID-19. Trimming removed 0 bases from V and 0 bases from J; junction bases left unmatched: 2. The CDR3 runs 16 residues. Repertoires were generated with immunoSEQ multiplex PCR, while TCRdb's copy carries only in-frame clones and drops some. The sample consists of roughly 260,000 clones, more than 75% of them appearing once. The V call is TRBV5-7, the J call TRBJ2-2; TRBD1 agrees at 7 bases. TRBV5-7 is sorted into the ORF group, with uncertain function. This TCR came from a man aged 35 to 55 who had recovered from COVID-19. The sequencing sample was made of peripheral blood. In nucleotides, the CDR3 is TGTGCCAGCAGCTTGGGGGACAGATCGAACACCGGGGAGCTGTTTTTT. Protein product: CASSLGDRSNTGELFF.